This TCR beta chain stems from a study of early T cells in non-severe SARS-CoV-2 infection (dated by TCRdb to the early 2020s). Broadly, across the study: Bulk RNA from unsorted whole blood was used for TCR sequencing, so alpha and beta chains could not be paired. What the authors observed across the whole study: VDJdb matching was skewed toward anti-spike CD8 responses and likely underestimated virus-specific expansions by missing private and CD4 specificities.

This was a case-control study nested in a cohort of healthcare workers in London, UK, who had nasopharyngeal swab PCR tests and blood samples taken every week. Healthcare workers were enrolled in the week of the UK lockdown, from 23 to 31 March 2020, and were followed every week for up to roughly 16 weeks. This clonotype has ten or more counts. Its cognate antigen has yet to be identified. The record has no base qualities; no much larger clone is one base away. CDR1 PRHDT and CDR2 FYEKMQ are derived from the germline V gene (reference sequence). The CDR3 has 16 amino acids, counting the end cysteine and phenylalanine. Left in the record is the CDR3 DNA by itself, 48 bases read in frame from the first base. At the junction V is shortened by 5 bases and J by 4 bases; bases outside the gene matches: 8. Receptor libraries were prepared by 5' RACE. Sequencing was performed on a NextSeq 500. To correct for sequencing error and PCR bias, the TCR library protocol tagged individual cDNA molecules with unique molecular identifiers. Both TCR alpha and beta chains were sequenced, and tight co-correlation was observed between alpha and beta sequence abundances in each sample. Concerning the study's data processing: Decombinator V4 was used to annotate the V gene, J gene and CDR3 of the TCR sequences. Expanded TCRs were defined as changing significantly between any two time points under a Poisson model with p below 0.0001. TCR abundances were normalised to the total number of TCRs sequenced per sample and expressed as counts per million. MAIT TCRs were defined by TRAV1-2 paired with TRAJ12, TRAJ20 or TRAJ33, and iNKT TCRs by TRAV10 paired with TRAJ18. VDJdb, accessed on 1 November 2021, was searched for TCRs annotated for CMV, EBV and SARS-CoV-2, and TCRs annotated for more than one antigen were excluded. The public reads were reanalyzed by TCRdb: fastp trimming at Q25, MiXCR alignment, in-frame beta chains only. Entries are consolidated by CDR3 protein sequence, retaining the most common genes and DNA. The V and J calls follow TCRdb's processing rather than the paper's. This sample has 86,000 or so distinct CDR3 sequences in its table, and over 13% of those were observed once. The ten largest clonotypes hold 3% of the sample.

Specimen: whole blood. The chain links TRBV13 with TRBJ2-5; 12 middle bases align to TRBD1. The clonotype comes from an adult who was a healthcare worker with PCR-confirmed SARS-CoV-2 infection or an uninfected control (not recorded which). Here the CDR3 is given as CASSPAGTGGRETQYF. The bases are TGTGCCAGCAGCCCCGCCGGGACAGGGGGCCGAGAGACCCAGTACTTC.